This TCR beta chain was captured in a study of T cell repertoires in cytomegalovirus infection. General study points: CMV-specific HLA-C-restricted TCR beta clonotypes dominated the ex vivo response.

TCRdb fed the reads into MiXCR, producing one record per CDR3 protein. The sample lists about 310,000 distinct CDR3 sequences, roughly 15% occurring once. J lost 3 bases, V lost 6 bases, and 3 bases had no gene match. This CDR3 is 16 amino acids long. The germline CDR1 and CDR2 sequences are MNHEY and SVGAGI. There are a few counts of this clonotype. Its matching antigen is unknown. This sequence was found in a human donor in good health (CMV status not recorded). Some clones in this sample may be carry-over from other donors' samples. Sequencing input: PBMCs. The rearrangement joins TRBV6-5 to TRBJ2-1; 15 bases align to TRBD2. In DNA, the CDR3 is TGTGCCAGCAGCGTGGGACTAGCGGGGGGCTACAATGAGCAGTTCTTC. This gives the protein CASSVGLAGGYNEQFF.